This T cell receptor (beta chain) was retrieved from a study of identical twins. MiXCR was run by TCRdb on the 5' RACE reads, yielding one entry per CDR3 protein. This sample has a few hundred thousand distinct CDR3 sequences; 5.5% to 7.5% occur once, and the top ten carry roughly 15%. This CDR3 region has 15 residues. Germline CDR1 is PRHDT and CDR2 is FYEKMQ (reference sequence). Between the trimmed V and J ends, which lost 5 bases and 5 bases, there was a span of 18 bases. This clonotype was seen ten or more times. The antigen is not known. General study findings and limits: Instead of following the same donors, the conclusions were based on cross-sectional statistical analysis.

These data were also filed under a second study, of T cells expressing NK-cell markers. That study adds: TCR beta repertoires came from sorted CD3+CD56+NKG2C+, CD3+CD56+NKG2C- and CD3+CD56-NKG2C+ T cells. Roughly 6 donors had dominant NKG2C+ clonotypes that comprised about 1.0-7.5% of their CD8+ T cells. These same clonotypes (in a handful of donors) also led the CD3+CD56-NKG2C+ fraction.

This rearrangement joins TRBV13 to TRBJ1-2, with a tentative D call TRBD1 (6 bases). This receptor was taken from a woman in her late teens or twenties in good health. The sequencing sample was made of CD8+ T cells sorted from blood. CDR3: CASSEGRQAFYGYTF. In DNA, the CDR3 is TGTGCCAGCAGCGAGGGACGACAGGCTTTTTATGGCTACACCTTC.